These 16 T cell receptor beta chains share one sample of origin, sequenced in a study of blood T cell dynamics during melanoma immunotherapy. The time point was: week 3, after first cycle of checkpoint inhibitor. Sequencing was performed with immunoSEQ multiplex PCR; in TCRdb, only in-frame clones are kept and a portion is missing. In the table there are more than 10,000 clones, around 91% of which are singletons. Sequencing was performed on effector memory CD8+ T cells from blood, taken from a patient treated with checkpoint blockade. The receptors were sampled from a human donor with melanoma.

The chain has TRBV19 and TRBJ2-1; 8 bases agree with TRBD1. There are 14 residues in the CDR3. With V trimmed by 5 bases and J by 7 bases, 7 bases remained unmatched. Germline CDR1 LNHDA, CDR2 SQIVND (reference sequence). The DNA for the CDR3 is TGTGCCAGTAGTTCCGGACAGGGTGGGAATGAGCAGTTCTTC. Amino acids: CASSSGQGGNEQFF.

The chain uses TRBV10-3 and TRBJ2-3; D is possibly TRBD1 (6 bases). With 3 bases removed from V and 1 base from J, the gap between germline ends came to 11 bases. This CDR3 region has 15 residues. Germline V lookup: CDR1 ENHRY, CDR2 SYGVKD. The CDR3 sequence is CAISDATGRTDTQYF. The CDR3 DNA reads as TGTGCCATCAGTGATGCGACAGGCCGCACAGATACGCAGTATTTT.

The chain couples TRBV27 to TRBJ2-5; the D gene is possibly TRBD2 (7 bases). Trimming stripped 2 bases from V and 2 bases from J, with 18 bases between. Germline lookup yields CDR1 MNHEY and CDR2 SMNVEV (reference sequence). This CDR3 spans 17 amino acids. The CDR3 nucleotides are TGTGCCAGCAGTTTAGACTACCCGGCGGGGGCACAAGAGACCCAGTACTTC. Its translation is CASSLDYPAGAQETQYF.

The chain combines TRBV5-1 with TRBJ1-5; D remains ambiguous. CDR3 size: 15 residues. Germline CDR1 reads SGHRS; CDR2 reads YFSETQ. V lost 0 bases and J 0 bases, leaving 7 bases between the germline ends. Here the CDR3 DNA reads TGCGCCAGCAGCTTGGGGCAGAATAGCAATCAGCCCCAGCATTTT. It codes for CASSLGQNSNQPQHF.

In nucleotides, the CDR3 is TGTGCCAGCAGTACCCGACAGGGCCCCTACAATGAGCAGTTCTTC. Translation: CASSTRQGPYNEQFF. The chain employs TRBV27 and TRBJ2-1, with TRBD1 matching 7 bases. Germline values: CDR1 MNHEY, CDR2 SMNVEV (reference sequence). Trimming at V came to 5 bases and at J to 2 bases, leaving 6 bases not matched to a gene. The CDR3 is made up of 15 amino acids.

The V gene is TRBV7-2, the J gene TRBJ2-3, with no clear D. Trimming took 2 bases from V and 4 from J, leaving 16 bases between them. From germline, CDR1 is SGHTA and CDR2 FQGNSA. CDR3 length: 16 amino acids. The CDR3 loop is CASSLLGSSMPDTQYF. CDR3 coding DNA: TGTGCCAGCAGCTTACTTGGATCCAGCATGCCAGATACGCAGTATTTT.

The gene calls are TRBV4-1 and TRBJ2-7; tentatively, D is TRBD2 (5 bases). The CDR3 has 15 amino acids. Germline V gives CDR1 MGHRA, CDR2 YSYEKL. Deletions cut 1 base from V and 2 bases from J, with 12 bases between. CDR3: CASSQVLAETYEQYF. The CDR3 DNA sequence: TGCGCCAGCAGCCAAGTTCTAGCTGAAACCTACGAGCAGTACTTC.

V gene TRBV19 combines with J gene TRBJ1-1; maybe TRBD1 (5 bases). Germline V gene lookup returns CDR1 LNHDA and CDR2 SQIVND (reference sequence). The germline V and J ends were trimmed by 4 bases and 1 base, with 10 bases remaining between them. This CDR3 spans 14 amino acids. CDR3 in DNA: TGTGCCAGTAGTAAGGGACTTGGGAACACTGAAGCTTTCTTT. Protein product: CASSKGLGNTEAFF.

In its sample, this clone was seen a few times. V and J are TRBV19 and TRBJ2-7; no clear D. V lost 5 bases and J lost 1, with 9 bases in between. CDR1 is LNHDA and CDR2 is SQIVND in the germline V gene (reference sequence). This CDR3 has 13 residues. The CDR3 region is CASSFSESYEQYF. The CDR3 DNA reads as TGTGCCAGTAGTTTTAGTGAGTCCTACGAGCAGTACTTC. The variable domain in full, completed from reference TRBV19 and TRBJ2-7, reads DGGITQSPKYLFRKEGQNVTLSCEQNLNHDAMYWYRQDPGQGLRLIYYSQIVNDFQKGDIAEGYSVSREKKESFPLTVTSAQKNPTAFYLCASSFSESYEQYFGPGTRLTVT.

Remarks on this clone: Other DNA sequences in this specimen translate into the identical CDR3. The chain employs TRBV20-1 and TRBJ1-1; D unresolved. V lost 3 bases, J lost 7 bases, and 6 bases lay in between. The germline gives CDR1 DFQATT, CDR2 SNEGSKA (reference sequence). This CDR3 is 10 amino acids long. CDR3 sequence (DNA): TGCAGTGCTAGTGGTCTTGAAGCTTTCTTT. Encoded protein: CSASGLEAFF.

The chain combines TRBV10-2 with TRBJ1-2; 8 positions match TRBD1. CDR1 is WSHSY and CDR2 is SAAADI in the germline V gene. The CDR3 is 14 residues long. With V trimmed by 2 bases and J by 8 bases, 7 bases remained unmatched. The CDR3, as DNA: TGCGCCAGCAGTGAGCGGGAGACAGGGGAGGGCTACACCTTC. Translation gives CASSERETGEGYTF.

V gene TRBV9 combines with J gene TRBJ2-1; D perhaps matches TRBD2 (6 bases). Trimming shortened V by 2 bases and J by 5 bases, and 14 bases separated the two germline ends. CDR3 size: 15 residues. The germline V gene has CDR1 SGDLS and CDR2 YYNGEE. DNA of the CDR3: TGTGCCAGCAGCGTTAGCGGCCCCTTTAACAATGAGCAGTTCTTC. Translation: CASSVSGPFNNEQFF.

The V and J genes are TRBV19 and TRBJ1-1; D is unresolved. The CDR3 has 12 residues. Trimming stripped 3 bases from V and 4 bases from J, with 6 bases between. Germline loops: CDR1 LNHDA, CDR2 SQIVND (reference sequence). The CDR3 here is CASSIGVTEAFF. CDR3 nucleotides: TGTGCCAGTAGTATCGGGGTCACTGAAGCTTTCTTT.

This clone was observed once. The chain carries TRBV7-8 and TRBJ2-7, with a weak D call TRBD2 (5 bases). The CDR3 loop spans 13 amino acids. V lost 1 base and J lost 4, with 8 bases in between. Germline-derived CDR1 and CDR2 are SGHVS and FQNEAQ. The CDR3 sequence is CASSLGGPYEQYF. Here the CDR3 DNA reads TGTGCCAGCAGCTTAGGAGGGCCTTACGAGCAGTACTTC.

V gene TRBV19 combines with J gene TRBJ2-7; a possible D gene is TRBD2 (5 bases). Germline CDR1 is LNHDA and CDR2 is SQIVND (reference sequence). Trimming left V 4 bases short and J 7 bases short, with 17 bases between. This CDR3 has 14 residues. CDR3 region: CASSTWEKNEEQYF. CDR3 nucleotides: TGTGCCAGTAGTACGTGGGAGAAGAATGAAGAGCAGTACTTC.

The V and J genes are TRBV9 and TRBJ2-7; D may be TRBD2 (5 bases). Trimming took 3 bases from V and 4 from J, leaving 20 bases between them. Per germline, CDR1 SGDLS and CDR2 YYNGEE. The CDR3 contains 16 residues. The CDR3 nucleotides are TGTGCCAGCAGCGCCCAAGGTGGGGAGCCCCGGTACGAGCAGTACTTC. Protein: CASSAQGGEPRYEQYF.